The clone carrying this TCR beta chain was observed many times. The sample originates from a study of early T cells in non-severe SARS-CoV-2 infection. From the 5' RACE reads, TCRdb called clonotypes with MiXCR, one entry per CDR3 protein. The sample has 62,000 or so distinct CDR3 sequences, almost 9% seen once. CDR3 length: 14 residues. Germline V lookup: CDR1 DFQATT, CDR2 SNEGSKA (reference sequence). V shed 3 bases and J shed 5 bases, with 16 bases lying between them. This receptor was obtained from an adult who was a healthcare worker with PCR-confirmed SARS-CoV-2 infection or an uninfected control (not recorded which). The rearrangement uses TRBV20-1 and TRBJ2-5; no firm D call. Here the sequenced sample was whole blood, taken at baseline. CDR3 DNA sequence: TGCAGTGCTAGGTTACTTCAAAACGCGGAGACCCAGTACTTC. Its protein product is CSARLLQNAETQYF.